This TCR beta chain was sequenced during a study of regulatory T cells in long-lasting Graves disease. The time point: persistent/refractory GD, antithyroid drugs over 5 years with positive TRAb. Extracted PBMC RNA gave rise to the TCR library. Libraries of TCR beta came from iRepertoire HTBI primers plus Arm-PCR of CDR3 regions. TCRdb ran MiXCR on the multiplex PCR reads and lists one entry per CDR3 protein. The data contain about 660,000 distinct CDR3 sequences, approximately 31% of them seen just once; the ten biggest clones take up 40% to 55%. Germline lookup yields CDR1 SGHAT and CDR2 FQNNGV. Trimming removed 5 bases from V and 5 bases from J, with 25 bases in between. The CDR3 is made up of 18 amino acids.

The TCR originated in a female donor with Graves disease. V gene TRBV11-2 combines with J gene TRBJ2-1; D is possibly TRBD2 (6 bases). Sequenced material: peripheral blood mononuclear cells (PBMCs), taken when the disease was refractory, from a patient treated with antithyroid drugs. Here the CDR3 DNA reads TGTGCCAGCAGCCCCACCCGCCGGGACTCCATACGGCACAATGAGCAGTTCTTC. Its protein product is CASSPTRRDSIRHNEQFF.